This entry lists 8 T cell receptor beta chains sequenced from one sample in a study of radiotherapy plus CTLA-4 blockade in lung cancer. TCRdb keeps only in-frame clones here, not all; method: immunoSEQ multiplex PCR. The sample has over 60,000 clones; about nine tenths are singletons. The material was peripheral blood, obtained from a patient treated with radiotherapy plus ipilimumab. These receptors came from a human donor with non-small cell lung cancer that progressed on radiotherapy plus ipilimumab.

The J gene is TRBJ2-7, the V gene TRBV9; D unclear. Germline V gene lookup returns CDR1 SGDLS and CDR2 YYNGEE. The V end lost 4 bases, the J end lost 3 bases, and 14 bases lay between the germline ends. The CDR3 runs to 14 residues. CDR3 nucleotides: TGTGCCAGCAGCTCCTCCGGGTCCGACTACGAGCAGTACTTC. It specifies CASSSSGSDYEQYF.

The chain has TRBV5-6 and TRBJ2-5; 9 bases agree with TRBD2. V shed 4 bases and J 2 bases; nucleotides not matched to a gene: 6. The CDR3 runs 15 residues. In germline, CDR1 is SGHDT, CDR2 YYEEEE. CDR3 sequence: CASSNSGSSQETQYF. Written as DNA, the CDR3 is TGTGCCAGCAGCAATAGCGGGAGCTCACAAGAGACCCAGTACTTC.

To note about this clone: The same CDR3 also results from other DNA sequences found in this sample. V and J are TRBV2 and TRBJ2-3, with D possibly TRBD1 on 5 matching bases. The CDR3 spans 12 residues. Germline V lookup: CDR1 SNHLY, CDR2 FYNNEI. V lost 4 bases to trimming and J lost 6 bases, with 8 bases between them. The CDR3 reads CASSVGADTQYF. The CDR3 coding sequence is TGTGCCAGCAGTGTAGGGGCCGATACGCAGTATTTT.

The J gene is TRBJ2-1, the V gene TRBV9; 12 bases are a match to TRBD2. V was pared by 0 bases and J by 10 bases, with 11 bases of the junction left unmatched. From germline, CDR1 is SGDLS and CDR2 YYNGEE. The CDR3 covers 17 residues. CDR3 nucleotide sequence: TGTGCCAGCAGCGTAGGAGCTAGCGGGAGGGTCGCACCGGAGCAGTTCTTC. Its protein is CASSVGASGRVAPEQFF.

The rearrangement links TRBV25-1 to TRBJ2-5; 9 nucleotides match TRBD2. CDR1 and CDR2 from the germline V gene are MGHDK and SYGVNS. The CDR3 loop spans 16 amino acids. With V trimmed by 3 bases and J by 5 bases, 10 bases remained unmatched. The DNA for the CDR3 is TGTGCCAGCAGTGAGAGGGTAGCGGGAGAGGGCGAGACCCAGTACTTC. Encoded protein: CASSERVAGEGETQYF.

This sequence joins TRBV9 and TRBJ2-7; possibly TRBD2 for D (6 bases). The CDR3 runs to 14 residues. Per the germline V gene, CDR1 is SGDLS and CDR2 is YYNGEE. V shed 0 bases and J shed 3 bases, with 10 bases lying between them. This chain's CDR3 is CASSVGSGSYEQYF. CDR3 DNA sequence: TGTGCCAGCAGCGTAGGGTCCGGGAGCTACGAGCAGTACTTC.

The V call is TRBV30, the J call TRBJ1-5, with unresolved D. CDR3 size: 14 residues. Germline-derived CDR1 and CDR2 are GTSNPN and SVGIG (reference sequence). Trimming shortened V by 1 base and J by 6 bases, and 13 bases separated the two germline ends. CDR3 in amino acids: CAWSDGFVGQPQHF. The CDR3 DNA is TGTGCCTGGAGTGATGGGTTCGTCGGTCAGCCCCAGCATTTT. Using reference TRBV30 and TRBJ1-5 for the parts outside the CDR3, the full variable domain is SQTIHQWPATLVQPVGSPLSLECTVEGTSNPNLYWYRQAAGRGLQLLFYSVGIGQISSEVPQNLSASRPQDRQFILSSKKLLLSDSGFYLCAWSDGFVGQPQHFGDGTRLSIL.

V usage is TRBV6-5 and J usage is TRBJ1-3; D is unclear. Per the germline V gene, CDR1 is MNHEY and CDR2 is SVGAGI. V was trimmed by 0 bases and J by 2 bases, leaving 8 bases between them. There are 15 residues in the CDR3. DNA of the CDR3: TGTGCCAGCAGTTACTCGAGCGGGGCTGGAAACACCATATATTTT. Protein product: CASSYSSGAGNTIYF.